Listed below are T cell receptor beta chains from one sample, sequenced in a study of control samples from healthy donors and cancer patients. Sequencing was performed with immunoSEQ multiplex PCR; in TCRdb, only in-frame clones are kept and a portion is missing. The sample carries approximately 65,000 clones, under 90% recorded once. Sequencing was performed on PBMCs. The receptors shown here come from a man aged 55 to 70 with lung cancer. Each CDR3 is given with its conserved first and last residue. D genes are given only for firm matches. A row's size may be missing; if present it is once, few, many or a size class.

len	j_gene	d_gene	v_gene	abundance	CDR3nt	CDR3aa
13	TRBJ2-1	-	TRBV6-5	-	TGTGCCAGCAGTTTGAAGACATACAATGAGCAGTTCTTC	CASSLKTYNEQFF
15	TRBJ1-1	-	TRBV5-5	-	TGTGCCAGCAGCCCAGGACTCTACATGAACACTGAAGCTTTCTTT	CASSPGLYMNTEAFF
16	TRBJ2-1	-	TRBV9	-	TGTGCCACCGTTCCGCCCCGGACTCTCGGGGCCGATGAGCAGTTCTTC	CATVPPRTLGADEQFF
14	TRBJ2-5	TRBD1	TRBV11-3	-	TGTGCCAGCAGCCCCGACAGGGTTGGGGAGACCCAGTACTTC	CASSPDRVGETQYF
17	TRBJ2-2	-	TRBV2	-	TGTGCCAGCAGTGAAGCACGACAAAGCTTGAACACCGGGGAGCTGTTTTTT	CASSEARQSLNTGELFF
16	TRBJ1-4	TRBD1	TRBV7-9	-	TGTGCCAGCAGCTTAGCGCAGGGGGCGACTAATGAAAAACTGTTTTTT	CASSLAQGATNEKLFF
11	TRBJ1-1	-	TRBV20-1	once	TGCAGTGCACCAAGCGGGGGTGAAGCTTTCTTT	CSAPSGGEAFF
15	TRBJ1-2	-	TRBV11-2	-	TGTGCCAGCAGCTTAGGGTACACAGGGCAATATGGCTACACCTTC	CASSLGYTGQYGYTF
12	TRBJ1-2	-	TRBV12-3/TRBV12-4	-	TGTGCCAGCTCCAAAAAAAGGTTGGACTACACCTTC	CASSKKRLDYTF
15	TRBJ2-6	TRBD1	TRBV19	-	TGTGCCAGTAGTATGCAGGGGGCTGGGGCCAACGTCCTGACTTTC	CASSMQGAGANVLTF
15	TRBJ1-5	-	TRBV5-4	-	TGTGCCAGCAGTCGAGGCGAAACACCTAATCAGCCCCAGCATTTT	CASSRGETPNQPQHF
12	TRBJ2-3	-	TRBV13	-	TGTGCCAGCAGCTTTTTAGGAGATACGCAGTATTTT	CASSFLGDTQYF
14	TRBJ1-1	-	TRBV7-2	-	TGTGCCAGCAGCTTCAGTGACTGGCGTAGTGAAGCTTTCTTT	CASSFSDWRSEAFF
15	TRBJ1-1	-	TRBV5-5	-	TGTGCCAGCAGCTTGTTGGCCTGGGGGCCGGGAGAAGCTTTCTTT	CASSLLAWGPGEAFF
15	TRBJ1-2	TRBD1	TRBV5-1	-	TGCGCCAGCAGCCCGGGACAGGGGTTGAGCTATGGCTACACCTTC	CASSPGQGLSYGYTF
14	TRBJ2-3	-	TRBV30	-	TGTGCCTGGAGTGGTGGACAGATCACAGATACGCAGTATTTT	CAWSGGQITDTQYF
16	TRBJ2-3	TRBD1	TRBV5-1	-	TGCGCCAGCAGCTTGGAGGGCAGGGGGCTCACAGATACGCAGTATTTT	CASSLEGRGLTDTQYF
12	TRBJ1-1	-	TRBV3-1/TRBV3-2	-	TGTGCCAGCAGCCAAGATCCTGACGACGCTTTCTTT	CASSQDPDDAFF
11	TRBJ1-1	-	TRBV24-1	few	TGTGCCACCTCTATGGGCACTGAAGCTTTCTTT	CATSMGTEAFF
15	TRBJ2-3	TRBD1	TRBV5-1	-	TGCGCCAGCAGCTCGAAAACAGGGGGCTCAGATACGCAGTATTTT	CASSSKTGGSDTQYF
15	TRBJ1-6	-	TRBV9	-	TGTGCCAGCAGCGCACAGGGTGGGGGGGGTTCACCCCTCCACTTT	CASSAQGGGGSPLHF
15	TRBJ2-3	TRBD2	TRBV19	-	TGTGCCAGTAGACCGACTAGCGGGGGGACAGATACGCAGTATTTT	CASRPTSGGTDTQYF
13	TRBJ1-1	-	TRBV18	-	TGTGCCAGCTCACCCCGACTGAACACTGAAGCTTTCTTT	CASSPRLNTEAFF
12	TRBJ1-2	-	TRBV25-1	-	TGTGCCAGCAGTGAATCTTCCTATGGCTACACCTTC	CASSESSYGYTF
14	TRBJ1-5	-	TRBV10-3	once	TGTGCCATCAGTGAGTCGGCGGGCAATCAGCCCCAGCATTTT	CAISESAGNQPQHF
14	TRBJ1-4	TRBD1	TRBV10-3	-	TGTGCCATCAGTGGGGGACAGGGAGGGGAAAAACTGTTTTTT	CAISGGQGGEKLFF
17	TRBJ1-3	-	TRBV14	-	TGTGCCAGCAGCCCGGCTAGGCAGACCAGCTCTGGAAACACCATATATTTT	CASSPARQTSSGNTIYF
14	TRBJ1-6	TRBD1	TRBV18	-	TGTGCCAGCTCTTACGGGACAGATGATTCACCCCTCCACTTT	CASSYGTDDSPLHF
14	TRBJ2-4	-	TRBV6-5	-	TGTGCCACCGGGACTCTTTCGGCCAAAAACATTCAGTACTTC	CATGTLSAKNIQYF
14	TRBJ1-2	-	TRBV27	once	TGTGCCAGCAGCCGAACAGGGAATCGCTATGGCTACACCTTC	CASSRTGNRYGYTF
12	TRBJ1-1	-	TRBV30	-	TGTGCCTGGAGGTCCGGGACACCTGAAGCTTTCTTT	CAWRSGTPEAFF
13	TRBJ2-5	-	TRBV27	-	TGTGCCAGCAGTTTATCGGCGTCTAGTTACCAGTACTTC	CASSLSASSYQYF
15	TRBJ2-6	-	TRBV6-5	-	TGTGCCAGCAGGCTAAGGGGGACTGGGGCCAACGTCCTGACTTTC	CASRLRGTGANVLTF
15	TRBJ2-3	TRBD1	TRBV7-9	-	TGTGCCAGCAGCTTAACGACAGGGGGCCCAGATACGCAGTATTTT	CASSLTTGGPDTQYF
17	TRBJ2-3	-	TRBV5-1	-	TGCGCCAGCAGCCGGGATCCCGGACAAGTGGGCACAGATACGCAGTATTTT	CASSRDPGQVGTDTQYF
14	TRBJ1-5	-	TRBV27	-	TGTGCCAGCAGTTCGCAGGGTCGGGAGCAGCCCCAGCATTTT	CASSSQGREQPQHF
14	TRBJ1-1	-	TRBV19	-	TGTGCCAGTAGTATAGGCGCAGGGACCACCGAAGCTTTCTTT	CASSIGAGTTEAFF
15	TRBJ2-6	-	TRBV30	once	TGTGCCTGGAGTAAGGTGGTATCTGGGGCCAACGTCCTGACTTTC	CAWSKVVSGANVLTF
15	TRBJ1-1	TRBD1	TRBV4-1	-	TGCGCCAGCAGCCAAGTCGGACAGGGAAAAACTGAAGCTTTCTTT	CASSQVGQGKTEAFF
13	TRBJ2-1	-	TRBV12-3/TRBV12-4	-	TGTGCCAGCAGGCGTCTAGGACAAAATGAGCAGTTCTTC	CASRRLGQNEQFF
14	TRBJ2-2	-	TRBV7-2	-	TGTGCCAGCAGCTTAGCGCAACGTACCGGGGAGCTGTTTTTT	CASSLAQRTGELFF
15	TRBJ1-4	TRBD1	TRBV9	-	TGTGCCAGCAGCCTTCGTGGACAGGATGGGGAAAAACTGTTTTTT	CASSLRGQDGEKLFF
13	TRBJ1-1	TRBD1	TRBV29-1	-	TGCGCGGGCAGGGGGAGACCTAACACTGAAGCTTTCTTT	CAGRGRPNTEAFF
15	TRBJ2-5	-	TRBV2	-	TGTGCCAGCAATAGCGGGACAGGGAAGGGAGAGACCCAGTACTTC	CASNSGTGKGETQYF
15	TRBJ2-3	-	TRBV10-1	-	TGCGCCAGCAGTGAAGAGGGGCAGAGCACAGATACGCAGTATTTT	CASSEEGQSTDTQYF
15	TRBJ2-6	-	TRBV5-1	-	TGCGCCAGCAAAATAACCATCTCTGGGGCCAACGTCCTGACTTTC	CASKITISGANVLTF